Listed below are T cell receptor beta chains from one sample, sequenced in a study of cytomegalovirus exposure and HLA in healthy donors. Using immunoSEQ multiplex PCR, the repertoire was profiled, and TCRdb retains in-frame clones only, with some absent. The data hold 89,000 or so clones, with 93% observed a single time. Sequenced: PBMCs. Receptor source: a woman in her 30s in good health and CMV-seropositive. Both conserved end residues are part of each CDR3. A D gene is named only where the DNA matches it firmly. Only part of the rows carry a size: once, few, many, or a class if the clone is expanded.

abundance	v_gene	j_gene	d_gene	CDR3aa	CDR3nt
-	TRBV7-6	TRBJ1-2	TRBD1	CASSLDRGYYGYTF	TGTGCCAGCAGTTTGGACAGGGGTTACTATGGCTACACCTTC
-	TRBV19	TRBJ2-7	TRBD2	CASSLQLAGGRNEQYF	TGTGCCAGTAGTCTGCAACTAGCGGGAGGGAGGAACGAGCAGTACTTC
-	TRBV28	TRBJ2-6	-	CASSSPLGGRGANVLTF	TGTGCCAGCAGTTCCCCCCTCGGGGGGCGTGGGGCCAACGTCCTGACTTTC
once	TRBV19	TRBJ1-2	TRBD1	CASSTRQGANGYTF	TGTGCCAGTAGTACAAGACAGGGGGCAAATGGCTACACCTTC
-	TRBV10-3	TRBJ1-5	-	CATRLNRNQPQHF	TGTGCCACGAGACTAAATCGCAATCAGCCCCAGCATTTT
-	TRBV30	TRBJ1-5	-	CAWSAGQMSNQPQHF	TGTGCCTGGAGTGCCGGACAGATGAGCAATCAGCCCCAGCATTTT
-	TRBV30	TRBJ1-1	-	CAWSVQGLNTEAFF	TGTGCCTGGAGTGTACAGGGATTGAACACTGAAGCTTTCTTT
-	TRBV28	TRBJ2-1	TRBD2	CASSHIGLAQNNEQFF	TGTGCCAGCAGCCACATCGGACTAGCACAAAACAATGAGCAGTTCTTC
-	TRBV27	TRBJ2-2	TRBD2	CASSSTKWGGTNTGELFF	TGTGCCAGCAGCTCAACTAAATGGGGGGGGACCAACACCGGGGAGCTGTTTTTT
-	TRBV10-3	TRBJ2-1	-	CAIKLSGLREQFF	TGTGCCATCAAGCTTAGCGGACTCAGGGAGCAGTTCTTC
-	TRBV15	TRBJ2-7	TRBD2	CATSRSGPRAGGPYEQYF	TGTGCCACCAGCAGATCGGGGCCGCGAGCGGGAGGGCCTTACGAGCAGTACTTC
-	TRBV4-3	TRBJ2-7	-	CASSQDRRPAYEQYF	TGCGCCAGCAGCCAAGATCGGCGGCCAGCCTACGAGCAGTACTTC
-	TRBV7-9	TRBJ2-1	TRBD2	CASSGRLAGGYNEQFF	TGTGCCAGCAGTGGGAGACTAGCGGGGGGGTACAATGAGCAGTTCTTC
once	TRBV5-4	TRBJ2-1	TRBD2	CASSLDGGSSYNEQFF	TGTGCCAGCAGCTTGGACGGCGGGAGCTCCTACAATGAGCAGTTCTTC
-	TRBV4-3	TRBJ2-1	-	CASSHEASSYNEQFF	TGCGCCAGCAGCCATGAAGCGAGCTCCTACAATGAGCAGTTCTTC
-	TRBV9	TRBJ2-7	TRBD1	CASSGTGTAYEQYF	TGTGCCAGCAGCGGGACCGGGACAGCCTACGAGCAGTACTTC
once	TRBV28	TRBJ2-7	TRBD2	CASSLTSGGSYEQYF	TGTGCCAGCAGTCTGACTAGCGGGGGATCCTACGAGCAGTACTTC
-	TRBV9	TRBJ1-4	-	CASSVDATPFATNEKLFF	TGTGCCAGCAGCGTAGATGCTACCCCGTTTGCAACTAATGAAAAACTGTTTTTT
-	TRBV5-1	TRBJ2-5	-	CASSLDRASGETQYF	TGCGCCAGCAGCTTGGACAGGGCTAGCGGTGAGACCCAGTACTTC
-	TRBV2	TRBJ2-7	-	CASSENPSSYEQYF	TGTGCCAGCAGTGAAAATCCGAGCTCCTACGAGCAGTACTTC
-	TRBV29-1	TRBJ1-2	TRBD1	CSVESQGAGGYGYTF	TGCAGCGTTGAATCACAGGGGGCGGGCGGCTATGGCTACACCTTC
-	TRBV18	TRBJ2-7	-	CASSTKGIGAYEQYF	TGTGCCAGCTCCACAAAGGGGATAGGGGCCTACGAGCAGTACTTC
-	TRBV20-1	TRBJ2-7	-	CSAAHSLEQYF	TGCAGTGCTGCCCACAGCTTGGAGCAGTACTTC
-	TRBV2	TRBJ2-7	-	CASSDGTPSLPSSYEQYF	TGTGCCAGCAGTGATGGGACACCGTCCTTGCCGAGCTCCTACGAGCAGTACTTC
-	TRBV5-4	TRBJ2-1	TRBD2	CASSSNSFQTSGSYNEQFF	TGTGCCAGCAGCTCCAACTCCTTTCAGACTAGCGGCTCCTACAATGAGCAGTTCTTC
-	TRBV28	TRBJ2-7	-	CASSPTATYEQYF	TGTGCCAGCAGTCCGACTGCAACCTACGAGCAGTACTTC
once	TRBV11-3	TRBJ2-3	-	CASSSGSTDTQYF	TGTGCCAGCAGCTCCGGGAGTACAGATACGCAGTATTTT
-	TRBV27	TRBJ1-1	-	CASRIAGKDTEAFF	TGTGCCAGCAGGATTGCAGGCAAAGACACTGAAGCTTTCTTT
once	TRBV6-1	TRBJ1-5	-	CASSEARVQPQHF	TGTGCCAGCAGTGAAGCCAGGGTTCAGCCCCAGCATTTT
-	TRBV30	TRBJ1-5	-	CAWSVQANQPQHF	TGTGCCTGGAGTGTGCAGGCTAATCAGCCCCAGCATTTT
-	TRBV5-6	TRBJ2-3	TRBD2	CASSSGRGDTQYF	TGTGCCAGCAGCAGCGGGAGGGGGGATACGCAGTATTTT
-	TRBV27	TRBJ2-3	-	CASSKISTDTQYF	TGTGCCAGCAGCAAAATTAGCACAGATACGCAGTATTTT
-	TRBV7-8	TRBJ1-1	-	CASSLVGSTEAFF	TGTGCCAGCAGCTTAGTGGGGAGCACTGAAGCTTTCTTT
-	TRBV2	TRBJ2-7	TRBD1	CASRRGQGASYEQYF	TGTGCCAGCAGGAGGGGACAGGGGGCCTCCTACGAGCAGTACTTC
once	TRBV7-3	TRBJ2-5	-	CASSFGGPDSQYF	TGTGCCAGCAGCTTCGGCGGGCCGGACTCCCAGTACTTC
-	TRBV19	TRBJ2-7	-	CASSPNPGARGGEQYF	TGTGCCAGTAGTCCCAACCCCGGCGCCAGGGGTGGCGAGCAGTACTTC
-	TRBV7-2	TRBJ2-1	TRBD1	CASSWAGGKFF	TGTGCCAGCAGCTGGGCAGGGGGTAAGTTCTTC
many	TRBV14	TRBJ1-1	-	CASSQDLTGEAFF	TGTGCCAGCAGCCAAGATCTTACAGGTGAAGCTTTCTTT
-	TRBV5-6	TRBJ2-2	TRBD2	CASSPPRGGPARNTGELFF	TGTGCCAGCAGCCCCCCCCGGGGGGGGCCCGCACGTAACACCGGGGAGCTGTTTTTT
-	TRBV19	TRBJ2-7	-	CASSIVPGVTYEQYF	TGTGCCAGTAGTATAGTTCCGGGAGTCACCTACGAGCAGTACTTC
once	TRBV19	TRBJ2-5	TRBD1	CASSTGQGELETQYF	TGTGCCAGTAGTACCGGACAGGGGGAGTTAGAGACCCAGTACTTC
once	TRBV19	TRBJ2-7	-	CASSITGGRGKYEQYF	TGTGCCAGTAGTATAACGGGCGGACGGGGAAAATACGAGCAGTACTTC
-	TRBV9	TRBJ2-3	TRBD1	CASSVGDRELGTQYF	TGTGCCAGCAGCGTAGGGGACAGGGAATTGGGTACGCAGTATTTT
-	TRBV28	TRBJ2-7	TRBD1	CASSFSGTGVYEQYF	TGTGCCAGCAGTTTTTCCGGGACAGGGGTATACGAGCAGTACTTC
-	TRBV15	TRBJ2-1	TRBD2	CATSRESLAGGPYEQFF	TGTGCCACCAGCAGAGAATCCCTAGCGGGAGGGCCCTATGAGCAGTTCTTC
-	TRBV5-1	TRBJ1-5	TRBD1	CASSPGQGSNQPQHF	TGCGCCAGCAGTCCTGGACAGGGAAGCAATCAGCCCCAGCATTTT
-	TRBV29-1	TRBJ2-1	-	CSVVSRVNEQFF	TGCAGCGTTGTCAGCAGGGTTAATGAGCAGTTCTTC
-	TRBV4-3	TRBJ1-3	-	CASSRQRAWGGDGNTIYF	TGCGCCAGCAGCCGCCAAAGAGCCTGGGGGGGGGATGGAAACACCATATATTTT
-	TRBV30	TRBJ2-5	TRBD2	CAWTGGGETQYF	TGTGCCTGGACTGGGGGGGGAGAGACCCAGTACTTC
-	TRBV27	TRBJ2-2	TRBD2	CASSRSFSGGRTGELFF	TGTGCCAGCAGTAGGAGTTTTTCGGGAGGGCGCACCGGGGAGCTGTTTTTT
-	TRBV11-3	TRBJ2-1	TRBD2	CASSLAGGIGNEQFF	TGTGCCAGCAGCTTAGCGGGAGGTATTGGCAATGAGCAGTTCTTC
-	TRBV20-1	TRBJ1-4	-	CSARLSEKLFF	TGCAGTGCCAGGTTAAGTGAAAAACTGTTTTTT